Below, 2 T cell receptor beta chains from the same sample are listed, as sequenced in a study of T cell responses to AZD1222 COVID-19 vaccine. This table comes from immunoSEQ multiplex PCR, and its TCRdb copy is limited to in-frame clones, with some not included. The table shows 120,000 to 150,000 clones, with roughly 88% occurring only once. The specimen comprised peripheral blood, sampled 28 days after the second dose of the MenACWY control vaccine. The receptors derive from an adult who received the MenACWY meningococcal vaccine as a control.

The V and J genes are TRBV18 and TRBJ1-1; no clear D. Germline V gene data show CDR1 as KGHSH and CDR2 as LQKENI. CDR3 size: 13 residues. V was shortened by 8 bases and J by 12 bases, with 22 bases between the two germline ends. CDR3 bases: TGTGCCAGCCTTGACCCCGCCGGGAGTTCCTCTTTCTTT. Protein product: CASLDPAGSSSFF.

This rearrangement joins TRBV7-9 to TRBJ1-1, with D uncertain. CDR1 is SEHNR and CDR2 is FQNEAQ in the germline V gene (reference sequence). V was pared by 0 bases and J by 2 bases, with 7 bases between. The CDR3 is 14 residues long. The CDR3 region is CASSLAFGNTEAFF. Here the CDR3 DNA reads TGTGCCAGCAGCTTAGCGTTTGGCAACACTGAAGCTTTCTTT.